This T cell receptor (beta chain) was identified during a study of blood T cell repertoires in COVID-19. Background on the study: Sources were T cells, B-cell-depleted T cells, or PBMCs; the material itself was cDNA or gDNA.

V was clipped by 5 bases and J by 4 bases; unmatched bases: 11. The CDR3 runs to 18 residues. Per germline, CDR1 SGHNT and CDR2 YENEEA. Original data processing: Amplification with reference gene primers provided the estimates of nucleated cell counts. The table came from immunoSEQ multiplex PCR; TCRdb's copy has only in-frame clones and leaves some out. V, J and clone size derive from that table, while D and trimming were established from the DNA sequence. Of about 250,000 clones in the sample, around 90% were seen once. This clonotype was sampled from a woman aged 35 to 49 who had recovered from COVID-19. The rearrangement links TRBV11-3 to TRBJ2-7; the match to TRBD2 covers 16 bases. Sample: peripheral blood. CDR3 coding DNA: TGTGCCAGCAGCCCGGGACTAGCGGGAGGGCCTTCTAGATACGAGCAGTACTTC. The encoded protein is CASSPGLAGGPSRYEQYF.